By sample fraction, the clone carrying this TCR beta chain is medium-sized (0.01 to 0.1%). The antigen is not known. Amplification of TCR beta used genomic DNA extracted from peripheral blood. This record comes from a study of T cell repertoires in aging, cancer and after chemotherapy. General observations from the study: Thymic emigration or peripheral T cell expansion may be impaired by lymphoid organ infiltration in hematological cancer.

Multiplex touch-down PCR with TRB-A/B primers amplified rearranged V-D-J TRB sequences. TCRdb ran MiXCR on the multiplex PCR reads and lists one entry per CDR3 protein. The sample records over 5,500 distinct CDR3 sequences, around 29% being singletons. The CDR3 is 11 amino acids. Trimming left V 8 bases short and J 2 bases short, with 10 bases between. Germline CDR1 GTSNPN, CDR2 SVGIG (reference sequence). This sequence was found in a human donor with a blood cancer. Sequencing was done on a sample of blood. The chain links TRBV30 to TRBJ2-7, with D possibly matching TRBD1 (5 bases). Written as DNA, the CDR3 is TGTGCCAGGGGTGCCGCCTACGAGCAGTACTTC. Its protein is CARGAAYEQYF.